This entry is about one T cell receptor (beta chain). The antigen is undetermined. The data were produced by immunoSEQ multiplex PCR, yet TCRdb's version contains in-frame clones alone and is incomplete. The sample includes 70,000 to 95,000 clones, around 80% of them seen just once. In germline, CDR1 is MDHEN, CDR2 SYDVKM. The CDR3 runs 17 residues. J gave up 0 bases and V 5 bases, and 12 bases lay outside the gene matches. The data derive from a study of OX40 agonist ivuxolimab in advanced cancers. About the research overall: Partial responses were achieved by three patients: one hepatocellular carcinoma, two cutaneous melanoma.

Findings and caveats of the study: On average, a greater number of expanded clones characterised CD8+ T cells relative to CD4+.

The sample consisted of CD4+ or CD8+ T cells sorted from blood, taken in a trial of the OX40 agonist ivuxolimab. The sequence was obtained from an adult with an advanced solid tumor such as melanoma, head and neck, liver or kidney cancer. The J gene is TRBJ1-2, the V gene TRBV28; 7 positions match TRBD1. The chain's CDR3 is CASSLLGGQSSNYGYTF. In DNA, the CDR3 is TGTGCCAGCAGTCTATTGGGGGGACAGAGCTCTAACTATGGCTACACCTTC.